The rows below give T cell receptor beta chains drawn from one sample of a study of blood T cell repertoires in COVID-19. The repertoire was sequenced with immunoSEQ multiplex PCR; TCRdb's copy has only in-frame clones and lacks some. The sample records some 310,000 clones, 90% being singletons. The sample comprised peripheral blood. The receptor set was obtained from a woman aged 40 to 55 with COVID-19, enrolled during active disease. Each CDR3 is given with its conserved first and last residue. A D gene is named only where the DNA matches it firmly. Clone size is not always given. Where it is, it says once, few, many or a class for expanded clones.

J | D | size | V | CDR3 | DNA
TRBJ1-3 | - | - | TRBV4-3 | CASSQDSAGNTIYF | TGCGCCAGCAGCCAAGATTCCGCTGGAAACACCATATATTTT
TRBJ1-1 | TRBD1 | - | TRBV28 | CASSPRDRGYTEAFF | TGTGCCAGCAGTCCGCGGGACAGGGGATATACTGAAGCTTTCTTT
TRBJ1-2 | - | - | TRBV5-8 | CASSLRVNYGYTF | TGTGCCAGCAGCCTTAGAGTTAACTATGGCTACACCTTC
TRBJ1-6 | - | - | TRBV5-5 | CASSFFNTEEPLHF | TGTGCCAGCAGCTTTTTCAACACCGAGGAACCCCTCCACTTT
TRBJ1-6 | TRBD1 | - | TRBV12-5 | CASGFTGTGHSPLHF | TGTGCTAGTGGATTCACCGGGACAGGGCATTCACCCCTCCACTTT
TRBJ1-5 | - | - | TRBV6-5 | CASSPGPQPQHF | TGTGCCAGCAGTCCAGGGCCTCAGCCCCAGCATTTT
TRBJ1-1 | TRBD1 | - | TRBV5-1 | CASSPGQGLLAFF | TGCGCCAGCAGCCCAGGACAGGGACTCTTAGCTTTCTTT
TRBJ1-4 | TRBD1 | - | TRBV6-5 | CASSYMDRGEKLFF | TGTGCCAGCAGTTACATGGACAGGGGGGAAAAACTGTTTTTT
TRBJ1-5 | - | - | TRBV4-1 | CASSQERGFQPQHF | TGCGCCAGCAGCCAAGAAAGGGGTTTCCAGCCCCAGCATTTT
TRBJ2-2 | TRBD1 | - | TRBV9 | CASSVAPTGDTGELFF | TGTGCCAGCAGCGTAGCTCCTACAGGGGACACCGGGGAGCTGTTTTTT
TRBJ1-6 | - | - | TRBV7-9 | CASSLDPQAVPLHF | TGTGCCAGCAGCTTAGACCCTCAAGCCGTACCCCTCCACTTT
TRBJ2-3 | TRBD2 | - | TRBV5-1 | CASSITSGATQYF | TGCGCCAGCAGCATAACTAGCGGAGCTACGCAGTATTTT
TRBJ2-2 | TRBD2 | - | TRBV5-1 | CASSRTSGGAGELFF | TGCGCCAGCAGCCGGACTAGCGGGGGGGCCGGGGAGCTGTTTTTT
TRBJ2-5 | TRBD1 | - | TRBV5-1 | CASSLGTGRQETQYF | TGCGCCAGCAGCTTGGGGACAGGTAGACAAGAGACCCAGTACTTC
TRBJ2-1 | - | - | TRBV7-9 | CASSSRVVTYNEQFF | TGTGCCAGCAGCTCCCGGGTGGTAACCTACAATGAGCAGTTCTTC
TRBJ1-1 | - | - | TRBV10-1 | CASSESVAVGLEAFF | TGCGCCAGCAGTGAGTCGGTAGCGGTGGGCCTTGAAGCTTTCTTT
TRBJ2-7 | - | - | TRBV28 | CASRMAGNSYEQYF | TGTGCCAGCAGAATGGCAGGTAATTCCTACGAGCAGTACTTC
TRBJ2-7 | - | - | TRBV10-1 | CASSDRTGNYEQYF | TGCGCCAGCAGTGACAGGACGGGAAACTACGAGCAGTACTTC
TRBJ1-2 | - | - | TRBV14 | CASSQIFGGGYTF | TGTGCCAGCAGCCAAATCTTTGGCGGCGGCTACACCTTC
TRBJ1-2 | - | - | TRBV27 | CASSPRVNYGYTF | TGTGCCAGCAGTCCCCGGGTTAACTATGGCTACACCTTC
TRBJ1-3 | - | - | TRBV5-1 | CASSLVSSAGNTIYF | TGCGCCAGCAGCTTGGTGTCCTCCGCTGGAAACACCATATATTTT
TRBJ1-3 | - | - | TRBV7-9 | CASMRQGGGNTIYF | TGTGCGAGCATGAGGCAGGGTGGAGGAAACACCATATATTTT
TRBJ2-4 | TRBD1 | - | TRBV30 | CAWCGTGDIQYF | TGTGCCTGGTGTGGGACAGGGGACATTCAGTACTTC
TRBJ2-1 | - | once | TRBV12-5 | CASGLGQSLGREQFF | TGTGCTAGTGGTTTGGGACAGTCCCTTGGGAGGGAGCAGTTCTTC
TRBJ1-5 | TRBD1 | - | TRBV4-1 | CASSPRTGAGFGQPQHF | TGCGCCAGCAGCCCAAGGACAGGGGCGGGGTTCGGGCAGCCCCAGCATTTT
TRBJ2-7 | - | few | TRBV5-8 | CASKGTQGVQYF | TGTGCCAGCAAAGGAACACAGGGAGTGCAGTACTTC
TRBJ2-2 | - | - | TRBV10-3 | CASGLATGELFF | TGTGCCAGCGGCCTGGCCACCGGGGAGCTGTTTTTT
TRBJ1-1 | - | - | TRBV9 | CASSVADFPIEAFF | TGTGCCAGCAGCGTAGCAGATTTCCCCATTGAAGCTTTCTTT
TRBJ1-5 | - | - | TRBV28 | CASSLWAGKGNQPQHF | TGTGCCAGCAGTTTATGGGCAGGGAAAGGCAATCAGCCCCAGCATTTT
TRBJ2-6 | - | - | TRBV4-3 | CASSQEAGGVGANVLTF | TGCGCCAGCAGCCAAGAAGCCGGCGGGGTCGGGGCCAACGTCCTGACTTTC
TRBJ1-5 | TRBD1 | - | TRBV6-5 | CASAPDRGGQPQHF | TGTGCCAGCGCCCCCGACAGGGGCGGTCAGCCCCAGCATTTT
TRBJ2-1 | TRBD2 | - | TRBV12-3/TRBV12-4 | CAITSGSRNEQFF | TGTGCCATCACTAGCGGGAGTAGGAATGAGCAGTTCTTC
TRBJ1-3 | - | - | TRBV5-1 | CASSLEGEGGNTIYF | TGCGCCAGCAGCTTGGAAGGGGAAGGTGGAAACACCATATATTTT